A selection of T cell receptor beta chains follows, all from one sample in a study of cytomegalovirus exposure and HLA in healthy donors. Repertoires were generated with immunoSEQ multiplex PCR, while TCRdb's copy carries only in-frame clones and drops some. The data contain tens of thousands of clones, about two thirds of them singletons. Sequenced input: PBMCs. The origin of the receptors is a woman aged 40 to 50 in good health and CMV-seropositive. The CDR3 runs from the conserved cysteine through the conserved F or W. The D gene is left open where the match is weak. Clone size appears in some rows only: once, few, many, or a class for an expanded clone.

TRBJ2-5,15,TRBV2,.,TRBD1,CASGDGGTGQETQYF,TGTGCCAGCGGGGACGGTGGGACAGGGCAAGAGACCCAGTACTTC
TRBJ2-7,13,TRBV6-4,.,.,CASSVEEGYEQYF,TGTGCCAGCAGTGTAGAAGAGGGCTACGAGCAGTACTTC
TRBJ2-2,14,TRBV6-4,.,TRBD2,CASSERGGTGELFF,TGTGCCAGCAGTGAGCGGGGGGGCACCGGGGAGCTGTTTTTT
TRBJ1-2,15,TRBV5-4,few,.,CASSPPSQGIYGYTF,TGTGCCAGCAGCCCTCCCTCCCAGGGGATCTATGGCTACACCTTC
TRBJ1-5,13,TRBV4-1,few,.,CASSIRSGQPQHF,TGCGCCAGCAGCATCCGCAGTGGTCAGCCCCAGCATTTT
TRBJ2-3,15,TRBV6-5,.,TRBD2,CASKNSGSSTDTQYF,TGTGCCAGCAAAAATAGCGGGTCAAGCACAGATACGCAGTATTTT
TRBJ2-3,17,TRBV5-1,.,TRBD2,CASSLAETGGPTDTQYF,TGCGCCAGCAGCTTGGCCGAAACGGGGGGGCCCACAGATACGCAGTATTTT
TRBJ2-1,13,TRBV18,.,.,CASSPPGIHEQFF,TGTGCCAGCTCACCACCGGGCATCCATGAGCAGTTCTTC
TRBJ2-1,16,TRBV2,.,TRBD1,CASIPPGTGTSNEQFF,TGTGCCAGCATTCCCCCCGGGACAGGGACATCAAATGAGCAGTTCTTC
TRBJ2-2,14,TRBV6-4,.,TRBD2,CASSDSTSGGELFF,TGTGCCAGCAGTGACTCGACTAGCGGGGGGGAGCTGTTTTTT
TRBJ1-1,16,TRBV27,.,TRBD1,CASSIGPGQMNTEAFF,TGTGCCAGCAGTATCGGACCGGGACAGATGAACACTGAAGCTTTCTTT
TRBJ1-1,12,TRBV30,few,.,CAWSLSEGEAFF,TGTGCCTGGAGTTTGTCGGAGGGAGAAGCTTTCTTT
TRBJ2-7,13,TRBV29-1,.,.,CSPTKGGGYEQYF,TGCAGCCCAACGAAGGGTGGCGGGTACGAGCAGTACTTC
TRBJ2-1,15,TRBV6-1,.,.,CASSEGLVLYNEQFF,TGTGCCAGCAGTGAAGGCTTAGTACTCTACAATGAGCAGTTCTTC
TRBJ2-5,14,TRBV29-1,.,.,CSVEDVADQETQYF,TGCAGCGTTGAAGATGTTGCGGACCAAGAGACCCAGTACTTC
TRBJ1-1,14,TRBV5-8,.,.,CASSLTEMNTEAFF,TGTGCCAGCAGCTTGACAGAAATGAACACTGAAGCTTTCTTT
TRBJ1-2,15,TRBV27,.,TRBD1,CASSRTGTGGSGYTF,TGTGCCAGCAGCAGAACCGGGACAGGGGGATCCGGCTACACCTTC
TRBJ2-1,16,TRBV19,.,TRBD2,CASSISLAGGYNEQFF,TGTGCCAGTAGTATCTCACTAGCGGGGGGGTACAATGAGCAGTTCTTC
TRBJ2-5,14,TRBV6-5,.,TRBD2,CASRPEGGRETQYF,TGTGCCAGCAGGCCTGAGGGAGGGCGGGAGACCCAGTACTTC
TRBJ2-7,14,TRBV7-9,.,TRBD2,CASSRGLAGGLWDF,TGTGCCAGCAGCCGGGGACTAGCGGGGGGCCTTTGGGACTTC
TRBJ2-3,14,TRBV5-1,.,.,CASSFQAGSDTQYF,TGCGCCAGCAGCTTCCAGGCAGGGTCAGATACGCAGTATTTT
TRBJ1-5,15,TRBV7-2,once,TRBD1,CASSWDRGKEQPQHF,TGTGCCAGCAGCTGGGACAGGGGGAAGGAACAGCCCCAGCATTTT
TRBJ2-7,12,TRBV2,.,.,CASSAEAYEQYF,TGTGCCAGCAGTGCAGAGGCCTACGAGCAGTACTTC
TRBJ1-5,14,TRBV29-1,.,.,CSVCIGTIDQPQHF,TGCAGCGTGTGTATAGGGACAATAGATCAGCCCCAGCATTTT
TRBJ2-3,22,TRBV4-1,.,TRBD2,CASSLLSWVGTSGGDSTDTQYF,TGCGCCAGCAGCCTGCTCTCGTGGGTCGGGACTAGCGGGGGGGATAGCACAGATACGCAGTATTTT
TRBJ1-5,14,TRBV6-5,.,TRBD1,CASSSGGRFQPQHF,TGTGCCAGCTCATCAGGGGGAAGGTTCCAGCCCCAGCATTTT
TRBJ1-1,15,TRBV7-3,.,TRBD1,CASSPTGGRNTEAFF,TGTGCCAGCAGCCCGACAGGGGGTAGGAACACTGAAGCTTTCTTT
TRBJ1-1,15,TRBV7-8,.,.,CASSPPGILNTEAFF,TGTGCCAGCAGCCCACCAGGGATTTTGAACACTGAAGCTTTCTTT
TRBJ1-4,14,TRBV7-2,.,TRBD1,CASRLQGTNEKLFF,TGTGCCAGCAGGTTACAGGGGACTAATGAAAAACTGTTTTTT
TRBJ1-2,11,TRBV29-1,once,.,CSAREGYGYTF,TGCAGCGCCAGGGAAGGCTATGGCTACACCTTC
TRBJ2-5,16,TRBV18,.,TRBD1,CASSPRQGSNQETQYF,TGTGCCAGCTCACCGAGACAGGGCTCTAACCAAGAGACCCAGTACTTC
TRBJ2-5,18,TRBV4-1,.,TRBD2,CASSPLPAAGGGRETQYF,TGCGCCAGCAGCCCCTTACCCGCAGCGGGGGGCGGGAGGGAGACCCAGTACTTC
TRBJ1-1,12,TRBV19,few,.,CASSTRGTEAFF,TGTGCCAGTAGTACCAGGGGCACTGAAGCTTTCTTT
TRBJ1-1,13,TRBV2,.,.,CASTESMNTEAFF,TGTGCCAGCACGGAGTCGATGAACACTGAAGCTTTCTTT
TRBJ1-6,14,TRBV19,.,TRBD1,CASSPGGHNSPLHF,TGTGCCAGTAGCCCAGGGGGACATAATTCACCCCTCCACTTT
TRBJ1-6,18,TRBV14,few,TRBD1,CASSPEGRRQGFNSPLHF,TGTGCCAGCAGCCCCGAAGGTAGACGACAGGGTTTTAATTCACCCCTCCACTTT
TRBJ2-3,14,TRBV7-9,once,.,CASSLGLAADTQYF,TGTGCCAGCAGCCTAGGCCTGGCCGCAGATACGCAGTATTTT
TRBJ2-2,18,TRBV4-1,.,TRBD2,CASSRSWPTGGPTGELFF,TGCGCCAGCAGTCGAAGTTGGCCGACGGGGGGGCCAACCGGGGAGCTGTTTTTT
TRBJ2-7,16,TRBV5-6,.,TRBD1,CASRPDRGLSSYEQYF,TGTGCCAGCAGGCCGGACAGGGGGTTGAGCTCCTACGAGCAGTACTTC
TRBJ1-3,16,TRBV9,once,TRBD1,CASSVGTGGVGNTIYF,TGTGCCAGCAGCGTAGGGACAGGGGGCGTTGGAAACACCATATATTTT
TRBJ2-1,16,TRBV5-1,.,.,CASSLGSGSSYNEQFF,TGCGCCAGCAGCTTGGGGTCGGGGAGCTCCTACAATGAGCAGTTCTTC